A single sample is the source of the 27 T cell receptor beta chains below, sequenced in a study of HIV-infected children after antiretroviral therapy interruption. Indicated treatment: PENTA 11 planned treatment interruption arm or continuous ART arm. A 3' RACE protocol on RNA, with unique molecular identifiers, produced the TCR library. TCRdb independently ran MiXCR on the 3' RACE reads; one entry per CDR3 protein. The sample consists of more than 40,000 distinct CDR3 sequences, approximately 4.3% of them appearing once. The starting material was CD45RA+ CD4+ T cells from PBMCs, pooled from several time points, obtained from a donor given antiretroviral therapy, either interrupted or continuous. Regarding subset: naive CD4+ CD45RA+ CD45RO- T cells. Receptors originate from a pool of human donors with HIV.

This clonotype occurred many times. The chain uses TRBV5-1 and TRBJ2-3, with TRBD2 matching over 7 bases. The CDR3 spans 14 residues. The V gene's germline CDR1 is SGHRS and CDR2 YFSETQ. V gave up 0 bases and J gave up 6 bases; unmatched junction bases: 4. The CDR3 region has the DNA TGCGCCAGCAGCTTGGTTGTAGCGGGCGATACGCAGTATTTT. This codes for CASSLVVAGDTQYF.

This clonotype showed up many times. This chain joins TRBV12-3 or TRBV12-4 and TRBJ2-1; 11 bases fit TRBD1. The CDR3 has 15 amino acids. J was trimmed by 6 bases and V by 4 bases; bases with no gene match: 5. The CDR3 loop reads CASSSGQGAGNEQFF. As DNA, the CDR3 is TGTGCCAGCAGTTCCGGACAGGGGGCCGGCAATGAGCAGTTCTTC.

Sample share makes this clonotype medium-sized (0.01 to 0.1%). The chain carries TRBV20-1 and TRBJ1-6; the D is unclear. In germline, CDR1 is DFQATT, CDR2 SNEGSKA (reference sequence). The CDR3 sequence is 16 residues long. V lost 2 bases, J lost 0 bases, and 11 bases lay in between. CDR3: CSARPTQSSYNSPLHF. DNA for the CDR3: TGCAGTGCTAGACCGACACAGAGCTCCTATAATTCACCCCTCCACTTT.

The sample holds many counts of this clonotype. V and J are TRBV23-1 and TRBJ1-5, with a possible D match to TRBD1 (6 bases). TRBV23-1 falls under the ORF class, with uncertain function. CDR3 length: 14 amino acids. Trimming removed 9 bases at V and 4 bases at J, with 16 bases between. The CDR3 DNA reads TGCGCCAGATTCCACAGGGAGGTGAATCAGCCCCAGCATTTT. This sequence encodes CARFHREVNQPQHF.

There are many counts of this clonotype. The chain has TRBV6-2 or TRBV6-3 and TRBJ2-1; 10 bases fit TRBD1. The CDR3 extends over 19 amino acids. V was clipped by 4 bases and J by 8 bases; unmatched bases: 20. CDR1 and CDR2 (germline): MNHEY, SVGEGT. The CDR3, as DNA: TGTGCCAGCAGTTTTAATCCCACCACCGACAGGGGGCGCAGTGATGAGCAGTTCTTC. Translation gives CASSFNPTTDRGRSDEQFF.

This clonotype was seen repeatedly, ten times or more. V and J are TRBV20-1 and TRBJ2-5; tentatively, D is TRBD1 (5 bases). From germline, CDR1 is DFQATT and CDR2 SNEGSKA (reference sequence). Trimming stripped 0 bases from V and 4 bases from J, with 12 bases between. The CDR3 consists of 14 residues. The CDR3 region has the DNA TGCAGTGCTAGAGATCCCAGGGCGGCAGAGACCCAGTACTTC. The encoded protein is CSARDPRAAETQYF.

This clonotype was recorded at least ten times. V usage is TRBV6-6 and J usage is TRBJ2-7; 9 bases match TRBD1. Germline loops: CDR1 MNHNY, CDR2 SVGAGI (reference sequence). V lost 5 bases to trimming and J lost 4 bases; unmatched junction nucleotides: 6. The CDR3 totals 14 residues. The CDR3 DNA reads as TGTGCCAGCAGTCTCGGACAGGGGCGGTACGAGCAGTACTTC. As protein: CASSLGQGRYEQYF.

This clonotype was seen at least ten times. Here the CDR3 reads CASSAQGPWETQYF. DNA for the CDR3: TGTGCCAGTAGTGCACAGGGGCCCTGGGAGACCCAGTACTTC. The V and J genes are TRBV19 and TRBJ2-5, with 7 bases that match TRBD1. CDR1 and CDR2 from the germline V gene are LNHDA and SQIVND (reference sequence). The CDR3 covers 14 residues. V dropped 5 bases and J dropped 5; count of bases not matched to a gene: 8.

This clonotype was detected ten times or more. V gene TRBV6-1 combines with J gene TRBJ1-1; D unresolved. V was trimmed by 1 base and J by 0 bases, leaving 3 bases between them. CDR1 MNHNS and CDR2 SASEGT come from the germline V gene. The CDR3 is 13 residues long. CDR3 in DNA: TGTGCCAGCAGTGAAGGGCTGAACACTGAAGCTTTCTTT. Translating gives CASSEGLNTEAFF.

This clonotype occurred many times. The chain couples TRBV29-1 to TRBJ2-2; D unclear. There are 14 residues in the CDR3. The germline V and J ends were trimmed by 7 bases and 4 bases, with 16 bases remaining between them. CDR1 and CDR2 from the germline V gene are SQVTM and ANQGSEA. DNA of the CDR3: TGCAGCGCCTTCGAAGGATCTTTCACCGGGGAGCTGTTTTTT. It translates to CSAFEGSFTGELFF.

This clonotype was observed many times. The chain recombines TRBV18 with TRBJ1-4; a weak D match, TRBD1 (6 bases). The ends were cut back, 6 bases at V and 5 bases at J, with 7 bases in the middle. The CDR3 has 12 amino acids. CDR1 and CDR2 (germline): KGHSH, LQKENI. The CDR3 nucleotides read TGTGCCAGCTCTACAGGGAATGAAAAACTGTTTTTT. It yields the protein CASSTGNEKLFF.

This clonotype was seen repeatedly, ten times or more. The chain joins TRBV3-1 to TRBJ1-1; D unresolved. CDR1 and CDR2 (germline): LGHDT, YNNKEL (reference sequence). The CDR3 contains 13 residues. V lost 1 base, J lost 11 bases, and 14 bases lay in between. CDR3: CASSQGSGLRAFF. The CDR3, as DNA: TGTGCCAGCAGCCAAGGGTCTGGCCTGAGGGCTTTCTTT.

This clonotype was seen at least ten times. The V gene is TRBV4-1, the J gene TRBJ1-1; 9 nucleotides agree with TRBD1. The ends lost 7 bases at V and 1 base at J; junction bases unmatched: 4. This CDR3 spans 14 amino acids. Germline CDR1 MGHRA, CDR2 YSYEKL. CDR3 sequence reads: CASTRGQGNTEAFF. The CDR3 bases are TGCGCCAGCACCCGGGGACAGGGGAACACTGAAGCTTTCTTT.

This clonotype was detected only a few times. The chain is built from TRBV20-1 and TRBJ2-3, with TRBD1 identical over 8 bases. This CDR3 is built from 13 residues. J was trimmed by 4 bases and V by 5 bases; bases with no gene match: 5. The V gene's germline CDR1 is DFQATT and CDR2 SNEGSKA (reference sequence). In nucleotides, the CDR3 is TGCAGTGCTTACAGGGGGGCGGCAGATACGCAGTATTTT. Translation: CSAYRGAADTQYF.

This clonotype was counted many times. V is TRBV7-2 and J is TRBJ2-5; no reliable D call. The germline CDR1 and CDR2 sequences are SGHTA and FQGNSA. This CDR3 is 13 amino acids long. Trimming removed 4 bases from V and 2 bases from J, with 8 bases in between. The CDR3 DNA is TGTGCCAGCAGCTCGACACTTCAAGAGACCCAGTACTTC. Its protein product is CASSSTLQETQYF.

Ten or more counts support this clonotype. This sequence joins TRBV2 and TRBJ2-6; 8 bases are a match to TRBD1. The CDR3 has 15 residues. Unmatched junction bases numbered 3, after V lost 6 bases and J lost 2 bases. Per the germline V gene, CDR1 is SNHLY and CDR2 is FYNNEI. The CDR3: CASRPDRAGANVLTF. Written as DNA, the CDR3 is TGTGCCAGCAGGCCGGACAGGGCTGGGGCCAACGTCCTGACTTTC.

This clonotype appeared many times. The chain uses TRBV12-3 or TRBV12-4 and TRBJ1-1; a possible D gene is TRBD1 (6 bases). V was pared by 5 bases and J by 11 bases, with 18 bases between. CDR3 size: 13 residues. CDR3 residues: CASSDGQRSGAFF. The DNA for the CDR3 is TGTGCCAGCAGTGATGGACAGCGCTCAGGGGCTTTCTTT.

This clonotype was seen ten or more times. The genes are TRBV12-3 or TRBV12-4 and TRBJ1-5; 7 bases match TRBD1. CDR3 length equals 14 residues. V lost 6 bases, J lost 6 bases, and 8 bases stayed unmatched. The CDR3 region is CASRPGTDPQPQHF. As DNA, the CDR3 is TGTGCCAGCAGGCCCGGGACAGACCCTCAGCCCCAGCATTTT.

This clonotype was detected ten times or more. This chain joins TRBV6-6 and TRBJ2-7; a weak D match, TRBD1 (6 bases). The CDR3 is 13 residues long. Germline CDR1 reads MNHNY; CDR2 reads SVGAGI (reference sequence). The germline V and J ends were trimmed by 5 bases and 7 bases, with 15 bases remaining between them. This CDR3 is CASSQGTLGEQYF. In DNA, the CDR3 is TGTGCCAGCAGTCAGGGGACATTGGGGGAGCAGTACTTC.

This clonotype appeared a few times. V and J are TRBV10-3 and TRBJ1-1; D possibly corresponds to TRBD1 (5 bases). V was trimmed by 7 bases and J by 1 base, leaving 10 bases between them. Germline CDR1 reads ENHRY; CDR2 reads SYGVKD. The CDR3 extends over 13 amino acids. CDR3 sequence reads: CAIKETANTEAFF. The CDR3 DNA is TGTGCCATCAAGGAGACAGCGAACACTGAAGCTTTCTTT.

The CDR3 DNA reads as TGTGCCAGCAGTTGGGGACAAAACTACAATGAGCAGTTCTTC. It encodes CASSWGQNYNEQFF. This sequence joins TRBV28 and TRBJ2-1; possible D gene TRBD1, 6 bases. Germline assignment: CDR1 MDHEN and CDR2 SYDVKM. The germline V and J ends were trimmed by 4 bases and 3 bases, with 10 bases remaining between them. CDR3 size: 14 residues.

The V call is TRBV20-1, the J call TRBJ2-5; the match to TRBD2 covers 13 bases. V was pared by 3 bases and J by 0 bases, with 1 base of the junction left unmatched. The CDR3 is 15 residues long. CDR1 is DFQATT and CDR2 is SNEGSKA in the germline V gene (reference sequence). The CDR3 protein is CSARGTSGDQETQYF. In DNA form, the CDR3 reads TGCAGTGCTAGGGGGACTAGCGGGGACCAAGAGACCCAGTACTTC.

This clonotype was counted at least ten times. This chain links TRBV19 with TRBJ2-7; TRBD1 aligns across 10 bases. Per the germline V gene, CDR1 is LNHDA and CDR2 is SQIVND (reference sequence). Trimming removed 10 bases from V and 2 bases from J; junction bases left unmatched: 5. This CDR3 is 13 amino acids long. The chain's CDR3 is CATRDRGAYEQYF. The DNA of the CDR3 is TGTGCCACCCGGGACAGGGGAGCCTACGAGCAGTACTTC.

This clonotype was recorded a few times. The gene calls are TRBV20-1 and TRBJ2-7; the D gene could be TRBD1 or TRBD2 (5 bases each). The CDR3 has 14 residues. In germline, CDR1 is DFQATT, CDR2 SNEGSKA (reference sequence). Trimming took 0 bases from V and 2 from J, leaving 11 bases between them. CDR3 loop: CSARDLRGAYEQYF. In nucleotides, the CDR3 is TGCAGTGCTAGAGACCTTAGAGGGGCCTACGAGCAGTACTTC.

This clonotype was counted at least ten times. The chain links TRBV27 to TRBJ1-4, with 9 bases identical to TRBD1. Per the germline V gene, CDR1 is MNHEY and CDR2 is SMNVEV (reference sequence). V trimming: 0 bases; J trimming: 6 bases; junction bases outside the gene matches: 8. This CDR3 spans 17 amino acids. The chain's CDR3 is CASSLSGTGFDHEKLFF. In DNA, the CDR3 is TGTGCCAGCAGTTTATCGGGGACAGGGTTCGACCATGAAAAACTGTTTTTT.

This clonotype was picked up many times. The genes are TRBV20-1 and TRBJ1-5; 9 bases are a match to TRBD1. The CDR3 has 15 amino acids. The junction had 8 bases not matched to a gene; V was cut back by 4 bases and J by 4 bases. The germline V gene has CDR1 DFQATT and CDR2 SNEGSKA (reference sequence). CDR3 loop: CSATDRGKGNQPQHF. For the CDR3, the DNA is TGCAGTGCTACGGACAGGGGAAAGGGAAATCAGCCCCAGCATTTT.

The gene calls are TRBV1 and TRBJ1-6; the DNA was not used to check the table's D call, TRBD1. TRBV1 has pseudogene status. CDR3 size: 17 residues. The CDR3 nucleotides are TGCACCAGCAGCCAAGATGAGGAGGGGACAGGGGGATCACCCCTCCACTTT. Protein product: CTSSQDEEGTGGSPLHF.